These 9 T cell receptor beta chains came from one sample sequenced in a study of blood T cell repertoires in COVID-19. The table came from immunoSEQ multiplex PCR; TCRdb's copy has only in-frame clones and leaves some out. This table holds tens of thousands of clones, 70% to 90% found once. The sample taken for sequencing was peripheral blood. Receptors originate from a man aged 45 to 65 with acute or convalescent COVID-19.

This chain connects TRBV28 to TRBJ2-1; maybe TRBD2 (6 bases). The CDR3 has 12 residues. Trimming stripped 8 bases from V and 4 bases from J, with 9 bases between. Germline CDR1 reads MDHEN; CDR2 reads SYDVKM. The CDR3 nucleotides read TGTGCCAGCGGGACTCCTTACAATGAGCAGTTCTTC. This codes for CASGTPYNEQFF.

The rearrangement joins TRBV18 to TRBJ2-2, with TRBD1 matching 8 bases. V was pared by 3 bases and J by 4 bases, with 7 bases of the junction left unmatched. Germline CDR1 and CDR2: KGHSH and LQKENI. The CDR3 is 16 amino acids. The CDR3: CASSPRQGPGTGELFF. The CDR3 DNA sequence: TGTGCCAGCTCACCCCGACAGGGGCCGGGCACCGGGGAGCTGTTTTTT.

The CDR3 DNA reads TGTGCCAGCAGTTATCTTAGACAGCTGGAGACCCAGTACTTC. As protein: CASSYLRQLETQYF. V usage is TRBV6-5 and J usage is TRBJ2-5, with TRBD1 as a possible D gene (5 bases). CDR3 length equals 14 residues. With 3 bases removed from V and 5 bases from J, the gap between germline ends came to 13 bases. CDR1 and CDR2 (germline): MNHEY, SVGAGI.

The DNA for the CDR3 is TGCGCCAGCAGCCAAGGGGACAGCCCCAATGAAAAACTGTTTTTT. Translation: CASSQGDSPNEKLFF. The rearrangement joins TRBV4-1 to TRBJ1-4; 7 positions agree with TRBD1. Germline V CDR1 and CDR2: MGHRA, YSYEKL. The CDR3 covers 15 residues. The ends lost 1 base at V and 5 bases at J; junction bases unmatched: 4.

The chain recombines TRBV10-3 with TRBJ2-5, with D maybe TRBD1 (6 bases). In germline, CDR1 is ENHRY, CDR2 SYGVKD. The CDR3 has 15 amino acids. Trimming left V 3 bases short and J 5 bases short, with 16 bases between. Here the CDR3 DNA reads TGTGCCATCAGTGATAGGGGGTGGTGGGATGAGACCCAGTACTTC. This translates into CAISDRGWWDETQYF.

This chain uses TRBV19 with TRBJ1-5; D is possibly TRBD1 (5 bases). With 6 bases removed from V and 2 bases from J, the gap between germline ends came to 23 bases. CDR1 LNHDA and CDR2 SQIVND come from the germline V gene (reference sequence). The CDR3 totals 18 residues. In DNA form, the CDR3 reads TGTGCCAGTAGCACGACAGCCGTAAGGCCCTTTGGCAATCAGCCCCAGCATTTT. Its protein is CASSTTAVRPFGNQPQHF.

The genes are TRBV15 and TRBJ2-1; D perhaps matches TRBD2 (6 bases). CDR3 size: 15 residues. The germline V gene encodes CDR1 LNHNV and CDR2 YYDKDF (reference sequence). Trimming stripped 1 base from V and 8 bases from J, with 15 bases between. This chain's CDR3 is CATSRGGGVVDEQFF. The CDR3 nucleotides read TGTGCCACCAGCAGAGGAGGAGGGGTGGTAGATGAGCAGTTCTTC.

This chain connects TRBV6-5 to TRBJ2-7, with TRBD1 matching over 8 bases. Trimming cost V 6 bases and J 9 bases; bases outside gene matches: 7. The V gene's germline CDR1 is MNHEY and CDR2 SVGAGI. The length of the CDR3 is 12 residues. The CDR3 protein is CASSRTGQWQYF. The CDR3 nucleotides are TGTGCCAGCAGCAGGACAGGGCAGTGGCAGTACTTC.

The V and J genes are TRBV19 and TRBJ1-2, with 8 nucleotides matching TRBD1. This CDR3 spans 15 amino acids. The J segment lost 3 bases and the V segment lost 5 bases, leaving 8 bases of the junction unmatched. CDR1 and CDR2 from the germline V gene are LNHDA and SQIVND (reference sequence). CDR3 in amino acids: CASSVNRGADYGYTF. The CDR3, as DNA: TGTGCCAGTAGTGTTAACAGGGGGGCGGACTATGGCTACACCTTC.